The table lists the clone carrying this T cell receptor (beta chain) with a few counts. This entry comes from a study of blood T cells in healthy people across ages. Across the study: Per two T cells, about one barcoded beta molecule was captured through template switching.

A second PCR of about 6 to 11 cycles used a sample-barcoded 5' primer and a J-beta primer mix. TCRdb independently ran MiXCR on the 5' RACE reads; one entry per CDR3 protein. The profile shows 800,000 to 950,000 distinct CDR3 sequences, just under 30% of them singletons. Trimming cost V 3 bases and J 3 bases, with 5 bases left between them. The CDR3 is made up of 11 amino acids. Germline V lookup: CDR1 DFQATT, CDR2 SNEGSKA (reference sequence). These data were likewise used in another study, on T cells of mothers and their children.

The sequence was collected from a woman aged 40 to 50 in good health. V usage is TRBV20-1 and J usage is TRBJ1-1; D remains unclear. The sequencing sample was made of blood. The CDR3 loop is CSARTHTEAFF. The CDR3 nucleotides read TGCAGTGCTAGGACTCACACTGAAGCTTTCTTT.